Following are 3 T cell receptor beta chains from one sample sequenced in a study of T cells in localized non-small cell lung cancer. Clones were sequenced by immunoSEQ multiplex PCR, and TCRdb holds only the in-frame ones, with some missing. Of tens of thousands of clones in the sample, about nine tenths were seen once. The input for sequencing was peripheral blood, taken before any cancer treatment. The receptor source for this set is a male donor at least 60 years old with stage III lung adenocarcinoma.

J is TRBJ2-5 and V is TRBV5-1; 10 nucleotides agree with TRBD1. Unmatched junction bases numbered 3, after V lost 4 bases and J lost 0 bases. CDR3 length: 15 residues. The germline CDR1 and CDR2 sequences are SGHRS and YFSETQ. CDR3 in DNA: TGCGCCAGCAGCCCGGGACAGGGGAACCAAGAGACCCAGTACTTC. This sequence encodes CASSPGQGNQETQYF.

The V call is TRBV18, the J call TRBJ2-7, with D perhaps TRBD2 (6 bases). The CDR3 loop spans 13 amino acids. The germline gives CDR1 KGHSH, CDR2 LQKENI. Between the trimmed V and J ends, which lost 1 base and 7 bases, there was a span of 11 bases. CDR3 protein: CASSPLQGGEQYF. As DNA, the CDR3 is TGTGCCAGCTCACCACTTCAAGGAGGGGAGCAGTACTTC.

This sequence joins TRBV6-5 and TRBJ2-2, with TRBD1 matching over 7 bases. V lost 7 bases, J lost 6 bases, and 8 bases stayed unmatched. The germline gives CDR1 MNHEY, CDR2 SVGAGI. This CDR3 region has 14 residues. The CDR3 sequence: CASNRDRVAGELFF. Here the CDR3 DNA reads TGTGCCAGCAACAGAGACAGGGTGGCCGGGGAGCTGTTTTTT.